Listed here is a single T cell receptor (beta chain). The antigen remains undetermined. These data belong to a study of cytomegalovirus exposure and HLA in healthy donors. Across the study: In an early release, HLA-typed donors contributed some 80 million unique TCR sequences.

Study results and limitations: CMV antigen specificity of a few CMV-associated chains was confirmed in vitro.

This PCR relied on a set of 60 Vbeta primers and 13 Jbeta primers. The table came from immunoSEQ multiplex PCR; TCRdb's copy has only in-frame clones and leaves some out. Of some 200,000 clones listed, approximately 82% are singletons. The sequencing input was PBMCs. This TCR came from a woman aged 18-30 years in good health and CMV-seronegative.

CDR3 protein: CASSGFALYGETQYF. The CDR3 nucleotides read TGTGCCAGCAGTGGCTTCGCGTTATATGGAGAGACCCAGTACTTC. This chain links TRBV25-1 with TRBJ2-5; D is undetermined. V was cut by 4 bases and J by 4 bases, with 16 bases left in between. This CDR3 region has 15 residues. Germline CDR1 and CDR2: MGHDK and SYGVNS. The full variable domain, in which reference TRBV25-1 and TRBJ2-5 provide the parts outside the CDR3, is EADIYQTPRYLVIGTGKKITLECSQTMGHDKMYWYQQDPGMELHLIHYSYGVNSTEKGDLSSESTVSRIRTEHFPLTLESARPSHTSQYLCASSGFALYGETQYFGPGTRLLVL.